These 17 T cell receptor beta chains came from one sample sequenced in a study of T cells in Graves' hyperthyroidism and ophthalmopathy (dated by TCRdb to about 2019). Library preparation employed multiplex PCR. Sequencing instrument: Illumina HiSeq 2000. The TCR beta CDR3 regions were amplified from RNA transcripts. The first round of RT-PCR for the TCR CDR3 was performed with the HTBI primer set and the Qiagen OneStep RT-PCR kit. TCRdb's own reprocessing of the public reads used fastp at Q25 and MiXCR and kept productive beta chains. Rows with one shared CDR3 protein collapse into an entry with the most common genes and DNA. In all, the sample holds roughly 280,000 distinct CDR3 sequences, and about a sixth of those were seen once. Clones ranked in the top ten supply approximately 60% of the sample. Sequencing was done on a sample of blood. All receptors derive from a woman in her sixties or seventies with Graves' ophthalmopathy.

This clonotype was observed at least ten times. The rearrangement uses TRBV10-3 and TRBJ2-3, with D tentatively TRBD2 (6 bases). The CDR3 totals 15 residues. Trimming removed 5 bases at V and 5 bases at J, with 17 bases between. Germline V gene data show CDR1 as ENHRY and CDR2 as SYGVKD. The CDR3 protein is CAISHDQMGGDTQYF. DNA for the CDR3: TGTGCCATCAGTCATGATCAGATGGGGGGAGATACGCAGTATTTT.

In this sample, this clonotype turned up many times. This rearrangement joins TRBV10-3 to TRBJ2-3, with TRBD1 matching 9 bases. V trimming: 4 bases; J trimming: 6 bases; junction bases outside the gene matches: 8. The germline gives CDR1 ENHRY, CDR2 SYGVKD. The CDR3 spans 15 residues. DNA for the CDR3: TGTGCCATCAGTGCTGGGACAGGGAATGGGGATACGCAGTATTTT. This translates into CAISAGTGNGDTQYF.

This clonotype occurred many times. This sequence joins TRBV6-2 or TRBV6-3 and TRBJ1-1; D remains unclear. The CDR3 is made up of 16 amino acids. In germline, CDR1 is MNHEY, CDR2 SVGEGT. V dropped 5 bases and J dropped 0 bases, with 16 bases sitting between them. This CDR3 is CASSKTEISMNTEAFF. The DNA for the CDR3 is TGTGCCAGCAGTAAGACTGAAATTAGCATGAACACTGAAGCTTTCTTT.

This rearrangement joins TRBV7-8 to TRBJ1-4; the D gene is possibly TRBD1 (5 bases). The CDR3 spans 14 residues. The germline V gene has CDR1 SGHVS and CDR2 FQNEAQ. V was trimmed by 8 bases and J by 9 bases, leaving 19 bases between them. As DNA, the CDR3 is TGTGCCAGCGGCACTCGACGGGGACCCCAAAAACTGTTTTTT. As protein: CASGTRRGPQKLFF.

A few counts support this clonotype. This chain connects TRBV20-1 to TRBJ1-4; 11 bases fit TRBD1. Germline values: CDR1 DFQATT, CDR2 SNEGSKA (reference sequence). J gave up 1 base and V 0 bases, and 4 bases lay outside the gene matches. The CDR3 sequence is 17 residues long. CDR3 nucleotide sequence: TGCAGTGCTAGAGATGGGGGACAGGGGGGAACTAATGAAAAACTGTTTTTT. Its protein is CSARDGGQGGTNEKLFF.

This clonotype turned up a few times. The rearrangement joins TRBV3-1 to TRBJ2-7, with unresolved D. Germline V lookup: CDR1 LGHDT, CDR2 YNNKEL (reference sequence). The CDR3 contains 16 residues. The V and J ends lost 0 bases and 0 bases respectively, with 12 bases between them. CDR3 amino acids: CASSQDGPARSYEQYF. The CDR3, as DNA: TGTGCCAGCAGCCAAGATGGGCCCGCTCGCTCCTACGAGCAGTACTTC.

The chain recombines TRBV19 with TRBJ2-1; TRBD2 might be the D (7 bases). The DNA end lines up better with TRBJ2-7; the J call may be wrong. CDR3 length equals 17 residues. Per the germline V gene, CDR1 is LNHDA and CDR2 is SQIVND (reference sequence). The CDR3 loop reads CASSIGGGGSLWNEQYF. The DNA of the CDR3 is TGTGCCAGTAGTATAGGGGGAGGGGGGAGTCTTTGGAATGAGCAGTACTTC.

This clonotype was recorded at least ten times. The chain is built from TRBV6-2 or TRBV6-3 and TRBJ1-2; D might be TRBD1 (5 bases). V gave up 6 bases and J gave up 3 bases, with 11 bases separating them. CDR3 length: 13 amino acids. The germline CDR1 and CDR2 sequences are MNHEY and SVGEGT. The CDR3 is CASSPGTDYGYTF. Here the CDR3 DNA reads TGTGCCAGCAGCCCAGGGACGGACTATGGCTACACCTTC.

This clonotype was seen more than once but under ten times. A read error may be the cause here, since a much bigger clone is one base away. This chain links TRBV11-3 with TRBJ2-7; D assignment may be TRBD1 or TRBD2 (5 bases each). In germline, CDR1 is SGHNT, CDR2 YENEEA. The CDR3 covers 14 residues. Trimming shortened V by 5 bases and J by 3 bases, and 14 bases separated the two germline ends. This CDR3 is CASSLRDGDYEQYF. The CDR3 region has the DNA TGTGCCAGCAGCCTCCGGGACGGAGACTACGAGCAGTACTTC.

This clonotype turned up a few times. A much larger clone is a single base away; this may be a read error. The chain carries TRBV7-2 and TRBJ2-5; D gene uncertain. Germline lookup yields CDR1 SGHTA and CDR2 FQGNSA. V lost 6 bases to trimming and J lost 4 bases, with 18 bases between them. This CDR3 is 15 amino acids long. The CDR3 DNA follows: TGTGCCAGCAGTTTATACCGGGCCCACTCAGAGACCCAGTACTTC. Its protein product is CASSLYRAHSETQYF.

This clonotype came up many times. V is TRBV20-1 and J is TRBJ1-5; maybe TRBD1 (6 bases). Germline-derived CDR1 and CDR2 are DFQATT and SNEGSKA (reference sequence). CDR3 length equals 13 residues. V gave up 6 bases and J gave up 11 bases, with 20 bases separating them. The CDR3 sequence: CSAPLGREGAQHF. CDR3 in DNA: TGCAGTGCCCCCCTGGGGAGGGAGGGGGCCCAGCATTTT.

At least ten counts were recorded for this clonotype. This sequence joins TRBV28 and TRBJ1-5; D may be TRBD1 (5 bases). This CDR3 has 14 amino acids. The germline CDR1 and CDR2 sequences are MDHEN and SYDVKM. Trimming removed 5 bases from V and 7 bases from J, with 15 bases in between. For the CDR3, the DNA is TGTGCCAGCAGTAGGGCCGGCCCAGGGCAGCCCCAGCATTTT. It is translated as CASSRAGPGQPQHF.

This clonotype showed up just a few times. Being one base from a much bigger clone, this may be a read error. The J gene is TRBJ1-5, the V gene TRBV11-2; 7 bases are a match to TRBD1. Trimming cost V 7 bases and J 4 bases; bases outside gene matches: 4. CDR3 length: 13 residues. Germline lookup yields CDR1 SGHAT and CDR2 FQNNGV. The CDR3 loop reads CASMGDSNQPQHF. CDR3 in DNA: TGTGCCAGCATGGGGGACAGTAATCAGCCCCAGCATTTT.

This clonotype was observed at least ten times. V usage is TRBV9 and J usage is TRBJ1-2; possible D gene TRBD1, 5 bases. Germline V gene lookup returns CDR1 SGDLS and CDR2 YYNGEE. The CDR3 covers 13 residues. V lost 3 bases to trimming and J lost 7 bases, with 13 bases between them. CDR3 nucleotide sequence: TGTGCCAGCAGCGCATACTTCGGGGGTGGCTACACCTTC. Translating gives CASSAYFGGGYTF.

Ten or more counts support this clonotype. V is TRBV7-9 and J is TRBJ1-2; D unresolved. Trimming removed 4 bases from V and 5 bases from J, with 14 bases in between. The CDR3 loop spans 14 amino acids. Germline CDR1 reads SEHNR; CDR2 reads FQNEAQ (reference sequence). This CDR3 is CASSSLPVDYGYTF. CDR3 DNA: TGTGCCAGCAGCTCCCTTCCAGTCGATTATGGCTACACCTTC.

In this sample, this clonotype turned up many times. CDR3: CSADSGIYEQYF. CDR3 in DNA: TGCAGTGCAGACTCAGGGATCTACGAGCAGTACTTC. The V call is TRBV20-1, the J call TRBJ2-7, with D perhaps TRBD1 (5 bases). The CDR3 is made up of 12 amino acids. Per the germline V gene, CDR1 is DFQATT and CDR2 is SNEGSKA (reference sequence). V was cut by 6 bases and J by 3 bases, with 12 bases left in between.

This clonotype was observed at least ten times. V and J are TRBV20-1 and TRBJ2-3; tentatively, D is TRBD1 (5 bases). V was clipped by 3 bases and J by 4 bases, with 17 bases between them. The CDR3 contains 15 residues. Germline CDR1 is DFQATT and CDR2 is SNEGSKA (reference sequence). This CDR3 reads CSARGDSKQADTQYF. CDR3 sequence (DNA): TGCAGTGCTAGGGGCGACTCCAAACAGGCAGATACGCAGTATTTT.